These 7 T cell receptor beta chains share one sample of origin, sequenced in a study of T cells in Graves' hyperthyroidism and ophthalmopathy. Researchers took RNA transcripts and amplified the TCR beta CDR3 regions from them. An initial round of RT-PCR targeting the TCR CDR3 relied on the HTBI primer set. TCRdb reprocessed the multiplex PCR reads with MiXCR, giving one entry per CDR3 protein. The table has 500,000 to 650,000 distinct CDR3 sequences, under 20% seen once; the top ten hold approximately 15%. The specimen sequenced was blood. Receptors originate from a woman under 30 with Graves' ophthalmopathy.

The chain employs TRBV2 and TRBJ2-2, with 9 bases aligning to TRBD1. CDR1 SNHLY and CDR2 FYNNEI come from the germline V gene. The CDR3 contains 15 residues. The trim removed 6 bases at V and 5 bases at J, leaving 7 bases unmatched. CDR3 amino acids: CASRYDRGVTGELFF. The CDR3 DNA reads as TGTGCCAGCAGATACGACAGGGGGGTGACCGGGGAGCTGTTTTTT.

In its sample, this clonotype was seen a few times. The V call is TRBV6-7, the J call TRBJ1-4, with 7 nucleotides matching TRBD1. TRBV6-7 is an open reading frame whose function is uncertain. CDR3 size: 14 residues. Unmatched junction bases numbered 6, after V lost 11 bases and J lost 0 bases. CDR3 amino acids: CAGGTDATNEKLFF. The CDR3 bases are TGTGCCGGTGGGACAGATGCAACTAATGAAAAACTGTTTTTT.

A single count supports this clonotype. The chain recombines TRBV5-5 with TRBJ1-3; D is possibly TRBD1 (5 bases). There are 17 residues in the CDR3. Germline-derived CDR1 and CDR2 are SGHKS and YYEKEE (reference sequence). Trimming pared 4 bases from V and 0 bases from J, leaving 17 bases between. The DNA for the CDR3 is TGTGCCAGCAGCCGGGGAGGAGGGGCCCTCTCTGGAAACACCATATATTTT. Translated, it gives CASSRGGGALSGNTIYF.

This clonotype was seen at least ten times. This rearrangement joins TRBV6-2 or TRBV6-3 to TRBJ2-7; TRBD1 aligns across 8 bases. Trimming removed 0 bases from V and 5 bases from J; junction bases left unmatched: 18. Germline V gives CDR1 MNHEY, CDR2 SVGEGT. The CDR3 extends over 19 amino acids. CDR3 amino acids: CASSYSPLPSTGVFDEQYF. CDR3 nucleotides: TGTGCCAGCAGTTACTCACCTCTCCCGTCGACAGGGGTCTTCGACGAGCAGTACTTC.

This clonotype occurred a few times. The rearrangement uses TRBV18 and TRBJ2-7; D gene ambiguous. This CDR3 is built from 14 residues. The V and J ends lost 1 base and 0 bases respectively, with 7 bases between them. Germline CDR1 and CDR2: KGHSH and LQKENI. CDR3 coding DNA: TGTGCCAGCTCACCACACGTAGACTCCTACGAGCAGTACTTC. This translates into CASSPHVDSYEQYF.

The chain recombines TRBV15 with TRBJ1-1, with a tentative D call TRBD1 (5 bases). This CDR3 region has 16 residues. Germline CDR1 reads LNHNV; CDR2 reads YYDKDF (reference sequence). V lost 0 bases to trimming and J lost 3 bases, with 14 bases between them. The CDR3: CATSRDPGGTYTEAFF. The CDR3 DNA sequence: TGTGCCACCAGCAGAGATCCTGGAGGGACGTACACTGAAGCTTTCTTT.

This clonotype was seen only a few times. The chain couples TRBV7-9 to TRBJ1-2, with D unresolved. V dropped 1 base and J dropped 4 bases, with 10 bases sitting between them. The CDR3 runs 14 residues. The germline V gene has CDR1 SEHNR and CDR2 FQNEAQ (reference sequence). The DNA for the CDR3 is TGTGCCAGCAGCTTAGAACAGTATTTCTATGGCTACACCTTC. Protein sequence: CASSLEQYFYGYTF.